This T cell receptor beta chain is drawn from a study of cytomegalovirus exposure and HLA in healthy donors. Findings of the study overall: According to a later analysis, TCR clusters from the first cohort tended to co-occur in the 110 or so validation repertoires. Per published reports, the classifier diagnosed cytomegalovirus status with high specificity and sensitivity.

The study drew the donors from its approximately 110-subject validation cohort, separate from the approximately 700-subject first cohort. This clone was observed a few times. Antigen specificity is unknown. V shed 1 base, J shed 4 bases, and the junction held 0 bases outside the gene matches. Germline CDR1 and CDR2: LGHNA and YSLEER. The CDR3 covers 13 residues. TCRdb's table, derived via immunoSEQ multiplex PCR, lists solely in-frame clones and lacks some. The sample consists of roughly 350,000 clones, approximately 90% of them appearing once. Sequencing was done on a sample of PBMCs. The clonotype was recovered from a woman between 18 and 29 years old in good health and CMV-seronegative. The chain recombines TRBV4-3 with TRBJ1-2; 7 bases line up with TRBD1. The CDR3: CASSQAGGYGYTF. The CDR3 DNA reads TGCGCCAGCAGCCAAGCAGGGGGCTATGGCTACACCTTC.